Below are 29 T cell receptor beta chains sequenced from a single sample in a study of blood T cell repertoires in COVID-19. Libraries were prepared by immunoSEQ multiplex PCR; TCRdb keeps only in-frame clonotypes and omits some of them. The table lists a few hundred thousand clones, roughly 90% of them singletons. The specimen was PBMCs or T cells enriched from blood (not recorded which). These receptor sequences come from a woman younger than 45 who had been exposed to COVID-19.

The DNA for the CDR3 is TGTGCCAGCAGCCCCCGGACTAGCGGGAGTCGGGTGCAGTACTTC. This translates into CASSPRTSGSRVQYF. The chain is built from TRBV11-3 and TRBJ2-7; the match to TRBD2 covers 13 bases. After removal of 5 bases from V and 9 bases from J, the junction contained 10 bases not matched to a gene. CDR1 and CDR2 from the germline V gene are SGHNT and YENEEA. This CDR3 region has 15 residues.

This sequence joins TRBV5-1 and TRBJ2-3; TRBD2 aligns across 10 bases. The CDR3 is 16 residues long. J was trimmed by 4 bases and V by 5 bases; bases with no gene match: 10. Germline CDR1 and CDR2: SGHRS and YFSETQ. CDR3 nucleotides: TGCGCCAGCAGTTCCAATTTAGCGGGAGGTGCAGATACGCAGTATTTT. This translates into CASSSNLAGGADTQYF.

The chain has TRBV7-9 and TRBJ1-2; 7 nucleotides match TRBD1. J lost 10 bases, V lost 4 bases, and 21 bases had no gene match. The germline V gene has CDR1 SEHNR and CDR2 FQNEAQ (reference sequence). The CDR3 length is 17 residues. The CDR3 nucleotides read TGTGCCAGCAGCTCCCCACGCCGGCACCGGGACAGAATCCCCTACACCTTC. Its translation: CASSSPRRHRDRIPYTF.

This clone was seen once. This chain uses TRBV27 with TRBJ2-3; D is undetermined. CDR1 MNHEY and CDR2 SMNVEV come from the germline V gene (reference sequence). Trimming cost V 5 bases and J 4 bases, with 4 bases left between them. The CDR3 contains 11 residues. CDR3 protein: CASSTSDTQYF. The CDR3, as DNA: TGTGCCAGCAGTACTTCAGATACGCAGTATTTT.

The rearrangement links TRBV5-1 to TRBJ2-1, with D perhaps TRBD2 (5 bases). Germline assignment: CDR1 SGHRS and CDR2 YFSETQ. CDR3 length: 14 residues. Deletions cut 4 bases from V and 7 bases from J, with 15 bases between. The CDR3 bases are TGCGCCAGCAGCCCTATGGGAAGCGGAAATGAGCAGTTCTTC. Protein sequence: CASSPMGSGNEQFF.

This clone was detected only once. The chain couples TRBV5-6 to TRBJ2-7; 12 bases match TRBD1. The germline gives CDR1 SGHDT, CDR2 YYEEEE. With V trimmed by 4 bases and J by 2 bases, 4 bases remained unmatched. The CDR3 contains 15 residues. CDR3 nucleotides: TGTGCCAGCAGCAAGGGACAGGGGGCGCCCTACGAGCAGTACTTC. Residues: CASSKGQGAPYEQYF.

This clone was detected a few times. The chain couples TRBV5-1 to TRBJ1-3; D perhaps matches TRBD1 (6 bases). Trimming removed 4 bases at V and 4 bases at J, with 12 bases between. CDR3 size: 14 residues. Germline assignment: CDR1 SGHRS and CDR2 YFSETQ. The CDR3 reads CASSPGQLGNTIYF. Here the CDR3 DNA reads TGCGCCAGCAGCCCCGGACAGCTCGGAAACACCATATATTTT.

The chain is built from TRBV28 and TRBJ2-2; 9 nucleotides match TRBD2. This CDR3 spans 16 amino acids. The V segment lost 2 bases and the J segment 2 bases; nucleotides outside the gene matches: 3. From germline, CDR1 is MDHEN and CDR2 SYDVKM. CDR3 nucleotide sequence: TGTGCCAGCAGTTTAGGCGGGAGGGCCAACACCGGGGAGCTGTTTTTT. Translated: CASSLGGRANTGELFF.

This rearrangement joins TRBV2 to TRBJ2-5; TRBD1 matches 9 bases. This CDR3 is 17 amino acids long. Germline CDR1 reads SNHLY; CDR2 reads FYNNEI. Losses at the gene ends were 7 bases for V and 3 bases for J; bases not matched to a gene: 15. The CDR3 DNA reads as TGTGCCAGCATTCGGTCCTCGGGGACAGGGAGGGAAGAGACCCAGTACTTC. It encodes CASIRSSGTGREETQYF.

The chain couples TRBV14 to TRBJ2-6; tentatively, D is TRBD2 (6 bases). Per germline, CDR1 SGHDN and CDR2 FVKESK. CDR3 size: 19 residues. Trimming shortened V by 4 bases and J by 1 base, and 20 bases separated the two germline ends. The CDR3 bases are TGTGCCAGCAGCCCCCTACGGGGAGGCAGGGAGTCTGGGGCCAACGTCCTGACTTTC. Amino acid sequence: CASSPLRGGRESGANVLTF.

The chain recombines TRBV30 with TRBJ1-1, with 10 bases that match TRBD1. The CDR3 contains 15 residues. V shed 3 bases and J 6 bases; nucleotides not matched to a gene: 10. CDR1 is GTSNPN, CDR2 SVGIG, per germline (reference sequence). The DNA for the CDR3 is TGTGCCTGGAGGAGGGACAGGGGTTGGGGCTCTGAAGCTTTCTTT. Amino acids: CAWRRDRGWGSEAFF.

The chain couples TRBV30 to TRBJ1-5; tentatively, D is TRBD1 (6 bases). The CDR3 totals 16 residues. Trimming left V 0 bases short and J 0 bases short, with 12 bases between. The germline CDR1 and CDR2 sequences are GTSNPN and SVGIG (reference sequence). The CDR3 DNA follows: TGTGCCTGGAGTGTAGGGGGGGCTTATAGCAATCAGCCCCAGCATTTT. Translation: CAWSVGGAYSNQPQHF.

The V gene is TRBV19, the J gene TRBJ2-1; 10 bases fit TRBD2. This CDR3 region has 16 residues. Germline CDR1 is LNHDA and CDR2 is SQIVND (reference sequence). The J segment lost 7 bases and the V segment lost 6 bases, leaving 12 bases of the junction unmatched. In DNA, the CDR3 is TGTGCCAGTAGCCCTAGCGGGAGTGGGGTACGGAATGAGCAGTTCTTC. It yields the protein CASSPSGSGVRNEQFF.

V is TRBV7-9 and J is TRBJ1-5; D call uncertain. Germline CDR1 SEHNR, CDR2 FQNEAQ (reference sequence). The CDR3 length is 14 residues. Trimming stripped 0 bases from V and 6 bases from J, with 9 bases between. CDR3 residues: CASSLAGSGQPQHF. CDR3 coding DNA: TGTGCCAGCAGCTTAGCCGGATCAGGTCAGCCCCAGCATTTT.

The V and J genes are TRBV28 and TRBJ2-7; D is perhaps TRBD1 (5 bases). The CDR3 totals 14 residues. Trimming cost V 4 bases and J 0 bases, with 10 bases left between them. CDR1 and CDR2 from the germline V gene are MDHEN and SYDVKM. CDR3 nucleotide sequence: TGTGCCAGCAGTTCCCCCCAGGGCTCCTACGAGCAGTACTTC. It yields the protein CASSSPQGSYEQYF.

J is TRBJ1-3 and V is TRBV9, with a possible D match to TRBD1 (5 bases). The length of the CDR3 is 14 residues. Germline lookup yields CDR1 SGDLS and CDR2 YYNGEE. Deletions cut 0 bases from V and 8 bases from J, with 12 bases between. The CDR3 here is CASSVVGPKDTIYF. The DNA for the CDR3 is TGTGCCAGCAGCGTAGTGGGGCCCAAGGACACCATATATTTT.

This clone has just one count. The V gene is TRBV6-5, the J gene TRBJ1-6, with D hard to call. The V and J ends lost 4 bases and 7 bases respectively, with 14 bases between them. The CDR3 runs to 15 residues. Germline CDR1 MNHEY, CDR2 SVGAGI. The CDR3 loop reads CASSFGGPGNSPLHF. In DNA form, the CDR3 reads TGTGCCAGCAGTTTCGGAGGGCCCGGGAATTCACCCCTCCACTTT.

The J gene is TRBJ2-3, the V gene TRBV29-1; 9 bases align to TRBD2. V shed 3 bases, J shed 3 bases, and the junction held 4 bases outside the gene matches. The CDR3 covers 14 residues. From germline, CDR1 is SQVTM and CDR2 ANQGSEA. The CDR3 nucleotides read TGCAGCGTTGATATAGCGGGAGTTACAGATACGCAGTATTTT. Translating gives CSVDIAGVTDTQYF.

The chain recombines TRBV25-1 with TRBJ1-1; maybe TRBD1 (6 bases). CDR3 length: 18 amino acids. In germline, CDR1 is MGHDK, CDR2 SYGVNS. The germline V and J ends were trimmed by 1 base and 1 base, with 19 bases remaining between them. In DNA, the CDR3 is TGTGCCAGCAGTGAATTTGAGGCAGGGGTCGTCCGGAACACTGAAGCTTTCTTT. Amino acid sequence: CASSEFEAGVVRNTEAFF. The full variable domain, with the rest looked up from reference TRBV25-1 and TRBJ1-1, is EADIYQTPRYLVIGTGKKITLECSQTMGHDKMYWYQQDPGMELHLIHYSYGVNSTEKGDLSSESTVSRIRTEHFPLTLESARPSHTSQYLCASSEFEAGVVRNTEAFFGQGTRLTVV.

CDR3 sequence (DNA): TGTGCCAGCAGCGTGGGTAGCGGGAGGCTCTCCTACGAGCAGTACTTC. Translation gives CASSVGSGRLSYEQYF. The rearrangement joins TRBV9 to TRBJ2-7; 10 nucleotides align to TRBD2. The CDR3 consists of 16 residues. V was clipped by 2 bases and J by 0 bases; unmatched bases: 5. Germline V gives CDR1 SGDLS, CDR2 YYNGEE.

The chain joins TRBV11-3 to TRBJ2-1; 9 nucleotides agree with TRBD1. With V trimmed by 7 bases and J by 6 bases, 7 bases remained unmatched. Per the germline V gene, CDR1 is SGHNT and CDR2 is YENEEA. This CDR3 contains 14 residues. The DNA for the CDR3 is TGTGCCAGCATGGGACCGGGACAGGGCAATGAGCAGTTCTTC. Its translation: CASMGPGQGNEQFF.

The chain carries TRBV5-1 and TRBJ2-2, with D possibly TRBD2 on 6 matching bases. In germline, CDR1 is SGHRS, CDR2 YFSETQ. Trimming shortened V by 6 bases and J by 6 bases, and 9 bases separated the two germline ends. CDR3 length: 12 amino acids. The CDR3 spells CASTPGAGELFF. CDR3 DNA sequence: TGCGCCAGCACTCCGGGGGCCGGGGAGCTGTTTTTT.

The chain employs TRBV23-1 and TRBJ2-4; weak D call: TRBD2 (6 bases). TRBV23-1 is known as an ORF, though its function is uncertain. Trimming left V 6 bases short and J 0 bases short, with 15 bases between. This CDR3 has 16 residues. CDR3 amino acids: CASSDPGSLAKNIQYF. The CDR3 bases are TGCGCCAGCAGCGATCCCGGGAGCCTAGCCAAAAACATTCAGTACTTC.

The CDR3 is CASTSNPGVYGYTF. DNA of the CDR3: TGTGCCAGCACAAGCAACCCAGGGGTCTATGGCTACACCTTC. The chain links TRBV27 to TRBJ1-2, with D possibly TRBD1 on 6 matching bases. The CDR3 runs 14 residues. Germline CDR1 is MNHEY and CDR2 is SMNVEV (reference sequence). Between the trimmed V and J ends, which lost 7 bases and 4 bases, there was a span of 16 bases.

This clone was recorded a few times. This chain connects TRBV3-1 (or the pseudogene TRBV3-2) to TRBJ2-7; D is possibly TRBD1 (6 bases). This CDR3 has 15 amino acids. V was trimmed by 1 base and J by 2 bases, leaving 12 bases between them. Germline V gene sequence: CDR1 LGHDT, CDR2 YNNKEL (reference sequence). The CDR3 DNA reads TGTGCCAGCAGCCAAGGCTCAGGGGATACCTACGAGCAGTACTTC. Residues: CASSQGSGDTYEQYF.

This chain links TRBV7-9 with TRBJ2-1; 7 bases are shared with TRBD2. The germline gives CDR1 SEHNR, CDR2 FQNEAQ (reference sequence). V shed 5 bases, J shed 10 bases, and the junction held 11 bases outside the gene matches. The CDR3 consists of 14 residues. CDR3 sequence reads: CASSPLQMTSEQFF. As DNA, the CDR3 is TGTGCCAGCAGCCCCCTCCAAATGACTAGCGAGCAGTTCTTC.

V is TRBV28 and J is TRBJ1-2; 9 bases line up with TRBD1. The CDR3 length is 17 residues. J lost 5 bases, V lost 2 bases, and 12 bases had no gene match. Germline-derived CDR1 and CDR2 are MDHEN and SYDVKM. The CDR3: CASSLDRGRGSVYGYTF. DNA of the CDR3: TGTGCCAGCAGTTTAGACAGGGGGAGAGGGTCGGTATATGGCTACACCTTC.

CDR3 amino acids: CASSVGDRKNIQYF. In nucleotides, the CDR3 is TGTGCCAGCAGCGTAGGTGACAGAAAAAACATTCAGTACTTC. The gene calls are TRBV9 and TRBJ2-4, with D maybe TRBD1 (5 bases). The V gene's germline CDR1 is SGDLS and CDR2 YYNGEE. The CDR3 runs to 14 residues. The V and J ends lost 0 bases and 4 bases respectively, with 8 bases between them.

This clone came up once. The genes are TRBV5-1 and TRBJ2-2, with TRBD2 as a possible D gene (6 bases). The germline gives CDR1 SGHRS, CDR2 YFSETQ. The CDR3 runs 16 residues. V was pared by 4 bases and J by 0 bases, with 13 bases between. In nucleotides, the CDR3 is TGCGCCAGCAGCGATCCTAGCGCGGCGAACACCGGGGAGCTGTTTTTT. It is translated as CASSDPSAANTGELFF.